A selection of T cell receptor beta chains follows, all from one sample in a study of T cell responses to AZD1222 COVID-19 vaccine. The table came from immunoSEQ multiplex PCR; TCRdb's copy has only in-frame clones and leaves some out. Here the sample spans more than 100,000 clones, more than 90% being singletons. The sequences come from peripheral blood, collected 28 days after the second AZD1222 dose. The receptors shown here come from an adult who received the AZD1222 COVID-19 vaccine. Each CDR3 is given with its conserved first and last residue. Fields, in order: J gene, V gene, clone size, CDR3 protein. Some rows have no size entry. The others give once, few or many, or a class for an expanded clone.

>TRBJ1-6|TRBV6-5|-
CASRPGQGFSPLHF
>TRBJ2-1|TRBV30|-
CAWSGQAGSEQFF
>TRBJ1-1|TRBV6-4|-
CASSDPGQGARNTEAFF
>TRBJ1-1|TRBV13|-
CASSLGRRGQGTEAFF
>TRBJ2-5|TRBV3-1/TRBV3-2|once
CASSQGLGGRETQYF
>TRBJ2-7|TRBV6-5|-
CASKGGSSYEQYF
>TRBJ1-6|TRBV7-9|-
CAIRRGEDSPLHF
>TRBJ1-3|TRBV30|-
CAWTSVGNTIYF
>TRBJ2-5|TRBV2|-
CASRRSSGREETQYF
>TRBJ2-3|TRBV9|-
CASSASGLATDTQYF
>TRBJ1-5|TRBV10-3|-
CAISANGQPNQPQHF
>TRBJ1-6|TRBV11-3|-
CASSLEPGRGNSPLHF
>TRBJ2-2|TRBV4-1|-
CASSQDSRDLTGELFF
>TRBJ2-5|TRBV6-2/TRBV6-3|-
CASSPGVTSGSGETQYF
>TRBJ2-6|TRBV29-1|-
CSVRSGTGANVLTF
>TRBJ1-2|TRBV5-1|-
CASSLGDRGRGYTF